This T cell receptor (beta chain) derives from a study of T cells in Graves' hyperthyroidism and ophthalmopathy. Across the study: Peripheral blood samples were taken at initial diagnosis, prior to any treatment.

It was at first hyperthyroidism diagnosis, before any ophthalmopathy symptoms, that the blood sample was taken. The V and J ends lost 6 bases and 6 bases, in that order; junction bases with no gene match: 7. CDR3 length equals 14 residues. CDR1 and CDR2 (germline): MDHEN, SYDVKM. The study, taken as a whole, reports: Model output signaled ophthalmopathy a median approximately 6 months ahead of onset.

This clonotype was observed many times. What it binds is not known. Authors of the study amplified TCR beta CDR3 regions from RNA transcripts. During a first-round RT-PCR of the TCR CDR3, the HTBI primer set was used. MiXCR, run by TCRdb on the multiplex PCR reads, gives a single entry per CDR3 protein. The sample holds some 250,000 distinct CDR3 sequences, about 15% seen once. V and J are TRBV28 and TRBJ1-3; 8 positions match TRBD1. Sequences were obtained from blood. This sequence was found in a woman aged 40 to 50 with Graves' hyperthyroidism that later progressed to Graves' ophthalmopathy. Written as DNA, the CDR3 is TGTGCCAGCAGCCTCAGGGGGCTCGAAAACACCATATATTTT. It codes for CASSLRGLENTIYF.